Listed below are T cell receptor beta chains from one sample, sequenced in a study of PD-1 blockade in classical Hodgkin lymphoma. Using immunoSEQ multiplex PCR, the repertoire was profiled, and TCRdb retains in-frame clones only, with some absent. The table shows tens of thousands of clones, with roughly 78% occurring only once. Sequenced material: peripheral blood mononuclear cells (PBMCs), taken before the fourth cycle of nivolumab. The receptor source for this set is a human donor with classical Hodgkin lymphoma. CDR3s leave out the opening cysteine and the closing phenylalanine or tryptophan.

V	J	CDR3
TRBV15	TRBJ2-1	ATSSRQGLNEQF
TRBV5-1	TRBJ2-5	ASSEKKETQY
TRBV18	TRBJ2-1	ASSRGSNEQF
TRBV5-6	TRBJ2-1	ASSSPGTSGTLQF
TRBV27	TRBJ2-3	ASSLWLAGTDTQY
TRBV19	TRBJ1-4	ASSIGATGSNEKLF
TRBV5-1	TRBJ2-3	ASSLRGLAGVDTQY
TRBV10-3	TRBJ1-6	AISLSLQGQGDSPLH
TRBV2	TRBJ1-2	ASSQGWTIGYT
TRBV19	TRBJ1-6	ASRRTGEDYNSPLH
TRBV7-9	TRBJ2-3	ASSLAVNSGGLSTDTQY
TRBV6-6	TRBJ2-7	ASRGAGVNEQY
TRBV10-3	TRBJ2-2	AISGQSNTGELF
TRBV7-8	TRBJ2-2	ASSLSRNTGELF
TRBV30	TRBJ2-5	AWSRGLANRETQY
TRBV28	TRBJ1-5	ASSSGGGNQPQH
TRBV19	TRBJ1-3	ASSPTAVQGNTIY
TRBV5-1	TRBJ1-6	ASSLSDGNSPLH
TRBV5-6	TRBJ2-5	ASSSGRGETQY
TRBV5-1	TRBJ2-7	ATQVIIYEQY
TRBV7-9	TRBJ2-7	ASSLAGIKTYEQY
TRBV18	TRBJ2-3	ASSPGYGITDTQY
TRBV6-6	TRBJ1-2	ASSSGPSMGYT